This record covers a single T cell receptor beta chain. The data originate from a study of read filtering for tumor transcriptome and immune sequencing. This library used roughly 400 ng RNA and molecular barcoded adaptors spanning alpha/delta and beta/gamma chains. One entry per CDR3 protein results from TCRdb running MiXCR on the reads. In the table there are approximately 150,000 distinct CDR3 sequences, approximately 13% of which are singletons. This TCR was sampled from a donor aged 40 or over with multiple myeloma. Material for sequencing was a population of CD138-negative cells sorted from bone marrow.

The CDR3 DNA reads as TGTGCCCTCTTGACTAGCGGGCCGGGGGATACGCAGTATTTT. Translating it yields CALLTSGPGDTQYF. The chain couples TRBV10-3 to TRBJ2-3, with 10 bases fitting TRBD2. The CDR3 contains 14 residues. The germline gives CDR1 ENHRY, CDR2 SYGVKD. J was trimmed by 6 bases and V by 11 bases; bases with no gene match: 11.